What follows are 30 T cell receptor beta chains derived from one specimen sequenced in a study of blood T cell repertoires in COVID-19. Data came from immunoSEQ multiplex PCR; TCRdb stores just in-frame clones and leaves some out. Of over 150,000 clones listed, about 90% were seen once; the top ten hold less than 0.6%. Source material: peripheral blood. Source of these receptors: a man over 45 with acute or convalescent COVID-19.

The chain employs TRBV2 and TRBJ1-1; D uncertain. The CDR3 extends over 11 amino acids. The V and J ends lost 4 bases and 7 bases respectively, with 7 bases between them. The germline V gene has CDR1 SNHLY and CDR2 FYNNEI. The CDR3 region has the DNA TGTGCCAGCAGTGCGTACGGTGAAGCTTTCTTT. This encodes CASSAYGEAFF.

The genes are TRBV7-2 and TRBJ1-2; 7 bases line up with TRBD1. Per the germline V gene, CDR1 is SGHTA and CDR2 is FQGNSA. Trimming at V came to 1 base and at J to 4 bases, leaving 6 bases not matched to a gene. The CDR3 covers 15 residues. CDR3 region: CASSLDSGQLYGYTF. CDR3 nucleotides: TGTGCCAGCAGCTTAGATTCGGGACAGCTCTATGGCTACACCTTC.

This clone was recorded a few times. The chain couples TRBV19 to TRBJ1-3; D is unclear. V shed 6 bases and J shed 0 bases, with 12 bases lying between them. This CDR3 region has 15 residues. The germline V gene encodes CDR1 LNHDA and CDR2 SQIVND (reference sequence). CDR3 DNA sequence: TGTGCCAGTAGGACGGGAGGAGCCTCTGGAAACACCATATATTTT. Its translation is CASRTGGASGNTIYF.

The chain joins TRBV6-4 to TRBJ1-2; 7 bases agree with TRBD1. There are 13 residues in the CDR3. Germline CDR1 is MRHNA and CDR2 is SNTAGT. V shed 6 bases and J 8 bases; nucleotides not matched to a gene: 9. The CDR3 DNA reads as TGTGCCAGCAGGCCAGGACAGGCAGGGGGCTACACCTTC. This sequence encodes CASRPGQAGGYTF.

The rearrangement links TRBV29-1 to TRBJ2-5; the D gene is possibly TRBD2 (5 bases). The V gene lost 2 bases and the J gene lost 7 bases, with 14 bases spanning the gap. The CDR3 loop spans 13 amino acids. Germline V gene lookup returns CDR1 SQVTM and CDR2 ANQGSEA. In DNA, the CDR3 is TGCAGCGTTGAATTGGTGGCAGGAGGGACCCAGTACTTC. Translating it yields CSVELVAGGTQYF.

The gene calls are TRBV27 and TRBJ2-2; 11 nucleotides match TRBD2. V was pared by 5 bases and J by 6 bases, with 8 bases of the junction left unmatched. Germline lookup yields CDR1 MNHEY and CDR2 SMNVEV (reference sequence). The length of the CDR3 is 16 residues. The CDR3 nucleotides are TGTGCCAGCAGTAACGTCCTAGCGGGAGGCCCCGGGGAGCTGTTTTTT. Amino acid sequence: CASSNVLAGGPGELFF.

The chain combines TRBV10-3 with TRBJ2-3; 13 bases map to TRBD2. There are 21 residues in the CDR3. J gave up 0 bases and V 2 bases, and 14 bases lay outside the gene matches. Germline CDR1 is ENHRY and CDR2 is SYGVKD. This CDR3 reads CAISEKVVTSGRPESTDTQYF. Here the CDR3 DNA reads TGTGCCATCAGTGAGAAGGTAGTGACTAGCGGGAGGCCCGAAAGCACAGATACGCAGTATTTT.

This clone appeared a single time. The V and J genes are TRBV6-5 and TRBJ1-1, with D hard to call. With 2 bases removed from V and 6 bases from J, the gap between germline ends came to 13 bases. The CDR3 spans 14 residues. CDR1 MNHEY and CDR2 SVGAGI come from the germline V gene. The CDR3 DNA reads as TGTGCCAGCAGTTACCTCCGGGGTGTCGCTGAAGCTTTCTTT. Translation gives CASSYLRGVAEAFF.

The chain has TRBV19 and TRBJ1-1, with TRBD1 identical over 11 bases. This CDR3 spans 14 amino acids. Trimming cost V 7 bases and J 4 bases; bases outside gene matches: 5. Germline V gene lookup returns CDR1 LNHDA and CDR2 SQIVND (reference sequence). The CDR3 DNA sequence: TGTGCCAGTACCCGGACAGGGGGCTTCACTGAAGCTTTCTTT. It specifies CASTRTGGFTEAFF.

The chain carries TRBV6-2 or TRBV6-3 and TRBJ1-1; D is perhaps TRBD1 (5 bases). The CDR3 covers 11 residues. Trimming took 0 bases from V and 11 from J, leaving 7 bases between them. Germline V gives CDR1 MNHEY, CDR2 SVGEGT. The CDR3 nucleotides read TGTGCCAGCAGTTACTCACAGGTGGCTTTCTTT. Amino acid sequence: CASSYSQVAFF.

This chain links TRBV6-5 with TRBJ1-4, with a weak D call TRBD1 (5 bases). From germline, CDR1 is MNHEY and CDR2 SVGAGI. The V end lost 7 bases, the J end lost 4 bases, and 16 bases lay between the germline ends. This CDR3 is 15 amino acids long. The CDR3 nucleotides read TGTGCCAGCACATCTGCAGGGCAGGGTAATGAAAAACTGTTTTTT. Protein sequence: CASTSAGQGNEKLFF.

The V gene is TRBV27, the J gene TRBJ1-6; tentatively, D is TRBD1 (5 bases). The V gene lost 8 bases and the J gene lost 3 bases, with 17 bases spanning the gap. The germline V gene has CDR1 MNHEY and CDR2 SMNVEV (reference sequence). The CDR3 totals 16 residues. This CDR3 is CASLAGPRNYNSPLHF. The CDR3 DNA is TGTGCCAGCCTTGCGGGACCGCGGAACTATAATTCACCCCTCCACTTT.

This chain joins TRBV6-5 and TRBJ2-5; 8 nucleotides agree with TRBD2. V shed 11 bases, J shed 5 bases, and the junction held 13 bases outside the gene matches. This CDR3 is built from 14 residues. The germline gives CDR1 MNHEY, CDR2 SVGAGI. As DNA, the CDR3 is TGTGCCGGCGGGGCCGGGGGGGCCGGGGAGACCCAGTACTTC. It encodes CAGGAGGAGETQYF.

This chain connects TRBV12-3 or TRBV12-4 to TRBJ1-2; a weak D match, TRBD1 (6 bases). Trimming stripped 4 bases from V and 6 bases from J, with 12 bases between. The length of the CDR3 is 13 residues. CDR3 nucleotide sequence: TGTGCCAGCAGTTCGGGCAGGGGAAATGGCTACACCTTC. Translated, it gives CASSSGRGNGYTF.

The CDR3 region has the DNA TGTGCCAGCTCACCACCGGGACAGGAAGCTTTCTTT. Amino acid sequence: CASSPPGQEAFF. The chain combines TRBV18 with TRBJ1-1, with 7 nucleotides matching TRBD1. V dropped 0 bases and J dropped 8; count of bases not matched to a gene: 0. CDR1 is KGHSH and CDR2 is LQKENI in the germline V gene. This CDR3 is built from 12 residues. The variable domain in full, completed from reference TRBV18 and TRBJ1-1, reads NAGVMQNPRHLVRRRGQEARLRCSPMKGHSHVYWYRQLPEEGLKFMVYLQKENIIDESGMPKERFSAEFPKEGPSILRIQQVVRGDSAAYFCASSPPGQEAFFGQGTRLTVV.

This chain links TRBV10-2 with TRBJ2-7; D is undetermined. The CDR3 spans 13 residues. V lost 6 bases and J 3 bases, leaving 12 bases between the germline ends. Germline-derived CDR1 and CDR2 are WSHSY and SAAADI. CDR3 region: CASRERGFYEQYF. The CDR3 nucleotides are TGCGCCAGCAGGGAGAGAGGATTCTACGAGCAGTACTTC.

The rearrangement uses TRBV3-1 (or the pseudogene TRBV3-2) and TRBJ1-3; D ambiguous. The germline V and J ends were trimmed by 3 bases and 0 bases, with 6 bases remaining between them. Germline-derived CDR1 and CDR2 are LGHDT and YNNKEL (reference sequence). This CDR3 contains 14 residues. The CDR3: CASSHRSSGNTIYF. CDR3 nucleotides: TGTGCCAGCAGCCACCGGAGCTCTGGAAACACCATATATTTT.

The chain couples TRBV18 to TRBJ2-7, with 8 bases that match TRBD1. V shed 5 bases and J 6 bases; nucleotides not matched to a gene: 12. From germline, CDR1 is KGHSH and CDR2 LQKENI. The CDR3 consists of 15 residues. The CDR3 DNA reads as TGTGCCAGCTCATCGGCGGCAGGACAGGGAATCGAGCAGTACTTC. Its translation: CASSSAAGQGIEQYF.

The V and J genes are TRBV4-1 and TRBJ2-7, with 9 bases that match TRBD2. The junction had 10 bases not matched to a gene; V was cut back by 4 bases and J by 0 bases. This CDR3 comprises 17 residues. Germline assignment: CDR1 MGHRA and CDR2 YSYEKL. The CDR3 sequence is CASSLLPAGGLSYEQYF. Here the CDR3 DNA reads TGCGCCAGCAGCCTTCTCCCAGCGGGAGGCCTCTCCTACGAGCAGTACTTC.

The chain couples TRBV19 to TRBJ2-7, with 8 bases fitting TRBD1. V gave up 3 bases and J gave up 2 bases; unmatched junction bases: 6. This CDR3 contains 15 residues. CDR1 and CDR2 from the germline V gene are LNHDA and SQIVND (reference sequence). Here the CDR3 reads CASSIAGGEAYEQYF. The CDR3 DNA reads TGTGCCAGTAGTATCGCAGGGGGCGAGGCCTACGAGCAGTACTTC.

This chain connects TRBV30 to TRBJ1-2; a possible D gene is TRBD1 (6 bases). In germline, CDR1 is GTSNPN, CDR2 SVGIG (reference sequence). Trimming cost V 2 bases and J 8 bases, with 15 bases left between them. The CDR3 is made up of 13 amino acids. The CDR3 is CAWSTGKSGGYTF. DNA for the CDR3: TGTGCCTGGAGTACAGGGAAATCGGGCGGCTACACCTTC. The variable domain in full, completed from reference TRBV30 and TRBJ1-2, reads SQTIHQWPATLVQPVGSPLSLECTVEGTSNPNLYWYRQAAGRGLQLLFYSVGIGQISSEVPQNLSASRPQDRQFILSSKKLLLSDSGFYLCAWSTGKSGGYTFGSGTRLTVV.

The J gene is TRBJ2-2, the V gene TRBV6-2 or TRBV6-3, with D perhaps matching TRBD2 (6 bases). This CDR3 is 15 amino acids long. Trimming removed 0 bases from V and 3 bases from J, with 8 bases in between. Germline V gene sequence: CDR1 MNHEY, CDR2 SVGEGT. The CDR3 here is CASSYSAGYTGELFF. In nucleotides, the CDR3 is TGTGCCAGCAGTTACTCGGCGGGATACACCGGGGAGCTGTTTTTT.

DNA of the CDR3: TGTGCCAGCAGCTACACCGGGACTAGCGGGCTCGAGCAGTACTTC. It codes for CASSYTGTSGLEQYF. The chain couples TRBV6-5 to TRBJ2-7; TRBD2 matches 12 bases. This CDR3 spans 15 amino acids. Trimming removed 6 bases from V and 6 bases from J; junction bases left unmatched: 9. The germline V gene encodes CDR1 MNHEY and CDR2 SVGAGI.

The chain joins TRBV5-4 to TRBJ2-7; 9 nucleotides align to TRBD2. CDR1 is SGHNT and CDR2 is YYREEE in the germline V gene (reference sequence). The CDR3 covers 16 residues. The trim removed 7 bases at V and 1 base at J, leaving 12 bases unmatched. Written as DNA, the CDR3 is TGTGCCAGCGGAATCGCCCCGACTAGCGGATCCTACGAGCAGTACTTC. Encoded protein: CASGIAPTSGSYEQYF.

The rearrangement uses TRBV3-1 (or the pseudogene TRBV3-2) and TRBJ1-3; 7 positions agree with TRBD1. The CDR3 runs to 13 residues. The V and J ends lost 8 bases and 2 bases, in that order; junction bases with no gene match: 3. Germline values: CDR1 LGHDT, CDR2 YNNKEL (reference sequence). CDR3: CASSQGTGNTIYF. In DNA, the CDR3 is TGTGCCAGCTCACAGGGGACTGGAAACACCATATATTTT.

This sequence joins TRBV5-4 and TRBJ2-5; TRBD1 matches at 9 bases. Trimming cost V 2 bases and J 3 bases; bases outside gene matches: 8. This CDR3 comprises 16 residues. CDR1 and CDR2 (germline): SGHNT, YYREEE (reference sequence). The CDR3: CASSLLQGALKETQYF. CDR3 nucleotides: TGTGCCAGCAGCTTACTACAGGGGGCTTTGAAAGAGACCCAGTACTTC.

This chain links TRBV7-6 with TRBJ2-1, with 10 bases that match TRBD2. Germline lookup yields CDR1 SGHVS and CDR2 FNYEAQ. CDR3 size: 17 residues. V shed 4 bases and J 0 bases; nucleotides not matched to a gene: 6. The CDR3 nucleotides are TGTGCCAGCAGCTCCCTAGCGGGGGTCCCCTCCTACAATGAGCAGTTCTTC. This encodes CASSSLAGVPSYNEQFF. Using reference TRBV7-6 and TRBJ2-1 for the parts outside the CDR3, the full variable domain is GAGVSQSPRYKVTKRGQDVALRCDPISGHVSLYWYRQALGQGPEFLTYFNYEAQQDKSGLPNDRFSAERPEGSISTLTIQRTEQRDSAMYRCASSSLAGVPSYNEQFFGPGTRLTVL.

The chain uses TRBV10-3 and TRBJ2-7; 8 bases fit TRBD1. The CDR3 is made up of 13 amino acids. Per germline, CDR1 ENHRY and CDR2 SYGVKD. The ends lost 2 bases at V and 3 bases at J; junction bases unmatched: 0. DNA of the CDR3: TGTGCCATCAGTGAGGGACAGGGCTACGAGCAGTACTTC. Translation: CAISEGQGYEQYF.

The chain combines TRBV7-9 with TRBJ1-3; no definite D call. This CDR3 spans 14 amino acids. Germline V gene data show CDR1 as SEHNR and CDR2 as FQNEAQ (reference sequence). The germline V and J ends were trimmed by 5 bases and 7 bases, with 15 bases remaining between them. The CDR3 sequence: CASSPREGLNTIYF. The CDR3 DNA reads as TGTGCCAGCAGCCCCCGGGAGGGTCTCAACACCATATATTTT. Complete variable domain (other parts from reference TRBV7-9 and TRBJ1-3): DTGVSQNPRHKITKRGQNVTFRCDPISEHNRLYWYRQTLGQGPEFLTYFQNEAQLEKSRLLSDRFSAERPKGSFSTLEIQRTEQGDSAMYLCASSPREGLNTIYFGEGSWLTVV.

This clone was observed once. This chain joins TRBV18 and TRBJ2-1, with 9 bases matching TRBD2. V lost 2 bases, J lost 6 bases, and 5 bases stayed unmatched. CDR1 and CDR2 from the germline V gene are KGHSH and LQKENI. This CDR3 contains 15 residues. The CDR3, as DNA: TGTGCCAGCTCACCAAGCCTAGCGGGGCCCAATGAGCAGTTCTTC. Translation: CASSPSLAGPNEQFF. Looking up the rest from reference TRBV18 and TRBJ2-1 gives the full variable domain: NAGVMQNPRHLVRRRGQEARLRCSPMKGHSHVYWYRQLPEEGLKFMVYLQKENIIDESGMPKERFSAEFPKEGPSILRIQQVVRGDSAAYFCASSPSLAGPNEQFFGPGTRLTVL.